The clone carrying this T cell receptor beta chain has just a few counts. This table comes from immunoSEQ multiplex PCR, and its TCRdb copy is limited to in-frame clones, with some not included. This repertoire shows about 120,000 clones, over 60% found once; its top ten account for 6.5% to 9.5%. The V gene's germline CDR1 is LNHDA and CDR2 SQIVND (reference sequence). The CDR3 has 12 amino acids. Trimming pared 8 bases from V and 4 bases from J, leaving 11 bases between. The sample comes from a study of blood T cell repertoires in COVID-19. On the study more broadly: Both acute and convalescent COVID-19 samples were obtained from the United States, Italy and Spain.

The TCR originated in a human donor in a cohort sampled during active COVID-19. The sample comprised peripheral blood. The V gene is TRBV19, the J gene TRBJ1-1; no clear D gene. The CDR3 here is CASAGESTEAFF. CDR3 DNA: TGTGCCAGTGCTGGGGAGAGCACTGAAGCTTTCTTT.